The clone carrying this TCR beta chain was observed a handful of times. Antigen unknown. It was with a sample-barcoded 5' primer and a J-beta primer mix that a second PCR of roughly 7 to 11 cycles was run. Sequencing of every sample gave 3 million or more CDR3-containing paired-end reads. TCRdb called the 5' RACE reads again in MiXCR, with one record for every CDR3 protein. The sample carries hundreds of thousands of distinct CDR3 sequences, around 49% recorded once. This sample stems from a study of blood T cells in healthy people across ages. Study background: Through template switching, about one barcoded beta molecule was captured per two T cells, as measured in model experiments.

Overall study results and limits: In long-lived donors, naive CD4+ cell counts and diversity exceeded those of aged donors.

Each sample used at least 6 million PBMCs. With 5 bases removed from V and 6 bases from J, the gap between germline ends came to 13 bases. The CDR3 length is 14 residues. The chain combines TRBV12-3 or TRBV12-4 with TRBJ1-4; D ambiguous. The source is a man aged 25 to 40 in good health. The material sequenced was blood. For the CDR3, the DNA is TGTGCCAGCAGTCCTCCGTCCTCATATGAAAAACTGTTTTTT. Amino acid sequence: CASSPPSSYEKLFF.